The 10 T cell receptor beta chains below come from one sample, sequenced in a study of control samples from healthy donors and cancer patients. This table comes from immunoSEQ multiplex PCR, and its TCRdb copy is limited to in-frame clones, with some not included. Here the sample spans 90,000 to 100,000 clones, about nine tenths being singletons. The sample consisted of blood. These receptors were taken from a woman younger than 35 in good health.

The rearrangement joins TRBV5-1 to TRBJ1-1, with D possibly matching TRBD1 (5 bases). CDR3 length: 15 residues. Per germline, CDR1 SGHRS and CDR2 YFSETQ. Trimming left V 4 bases short and J 4 bases short, with 17 bases between. The CDR3 DNA is TGCGCCAGCAGCCTGGGGTGGGGCAGGGCCACTGAAGCTTTCTTT. This sequence encodes CASSLGWGRATEAFF.

The chain couples TRBV13 to TRBJ1-3, with a tentative D call TRBD1 (5 bases). CDR3 length equals 15 residues. V lost 0 bases to trimming and J lost 4 bases, with 10 bases between them. Germline CDR1 reads PRHDT; CDR2 reads FYEKMQ (reference sequence). The CDR3 loop is CASSLGYRSGNTIYF. DNA of the CDR3: TGTGCCAGCAGCTTAGGATACAGGTCCGGAAACACCATATATTTT.

This chain links TRBV29-1 with TRBJ2-5; D remains ambiguous. The germline V and J ends were trimmed by 2 bases and 5 bases, with 12 bases remaining between them. Germline V CDR1 and CDR2: SQVTM, ANQGSEA. The CDR3 covers 13 residues. In nucleotides, the CDR3 is TGCAGCGTTGAATGGGCCGGGCGGGAGACCCAGTACTTC. Translation: CSVEWAGRETQYF.

J is TRBJ2-5 and V is TRBV5-5; tentative D call: TRBD2 (6 bases). This CDR3 spans 15 amino acids. V gave up 1 base and J gave up 5 bases, with 15 bases separating them. From germline, CDR1 is SGHKS and CDR2 YYEKEE (reference sequence). The DNA for the CDR3 is TGTGCCAGCAGCTTGTTGAGTGACAGCGGGGAGACCCAGTACTTC. This codes for CASSLLSDSGETQYF.

In the case of this clone: This sample also contains other DNA sequences that code for the same CDR3. This chain links TRBV12-3 or TRBV12-4 with TRBJ1-2; 8 nucleotides agree with TRBD1. This CDR3 has 12 residues. Trimming removed 8 bases from V and 3 bases from J; junction bases left unmatched: 2. CDR3 nucleotide sequence: TGTGCCAGCGGACAGGGAGACTATGGCTACACCTTC. Translating gives CASGQGDYGYTF.

The chain uses TRBV4-1 and TRBJ2-7; D ambiguous. CDR1 is MGHRA and CDR2 is YSYEKL in the germline V gene. This CDR3 contains 14 residues. Trimming shortened V by 1 base and J by 0 bases, and 7 bases separated the two germline ends. The CDR3 here is CASSQGIRSYEQYF. Written as DNA, the CDR3 is TGCGCCAGCAGCCAAGGCATCCGCTCCTACGAGCAGTACTTC.

The chain employs TRBV4-1 and TRBJ2-1; D is perhaps TRBD1 or TRBD2 (6 bases each). Trimming left V 4 bases short and J 9 bases short, with 19 bases between. Germline CDR1 reads MGHRA; CDR2 reads YSYEKL. CDR3 size: 15 residues. Here the CDR3 reads CASSRNQGKEGEQFF. In DNA, the CDR3 is TGCGCCAGCAGCCGCAACCAGGGGAAGGAGGGTGAGCAGTTCTTC.

The chain uses TRBV18 and TRBJ1-3; 7 nucleotides match TRBD1. The CDR3 is made up of 14 amino acids. V gave up 3 bases and J gave up 2 bases; unmatched junction bases: 1. CDR1 is KGHSH, CDR2 LQKENI, per germline. The CDR3 DNA reads TGTGCCAGCTCACCTGGGACAGCTGGAAACACCATATATTTT. Encoded protein: CASSPGTAGNTIYF.

The chain combines TRBV11-2 with TRBJ1-6; D remains unclear. CDR3 length: 16 amino acids. CDR1 and CDR2 from the germline V gene are SGHAT and FQNNGV. V lost 3 bases and J lost 0, with 9 bases in between. The CDR3 is CASSFWESSYNSPLHF. The CDR3 bases are TGTGCCAGCAGCTTTTGGGAGAGCTCCTATAATTCACCCCTCCACTTT.

The CDR3 sequence is CASSLRAGDEQYF. CDR3 coding DNA: TGTGCCAGCAGCTTAAGGGCAGGGGACGAGCAGTACTTC. V gene TRBV7-3 combines with J gene TRBJ2-7; TRBD1 is a possible D gene (6 bases). Germline assignment: CDR1 SGHTA and CDR2 FQGTGA. With 1 base removed from V and 5 bases from J, the gap between germline ends came to 9 bases. This CDR3 contains 13 residues.